The T cell receptor beta chain under discussion was sequenced for a study of blood T cells in healthy people across ages. About the research overall: Template-switching capture recovered about one barcoded beta molecule per two T cells.

Trimming took off 6 bases at V and 0 bases at J, with 15 bases between the two ends. The CDR3 runs to 15 residues. Germline CDR1 and CDR2: LNHNV and YYDKDF (reference sequence). With respect to this clonotype: No antigen is known for it.

Combining a sample-barcoded 5' primer with a J-beta primer mix, a second PCR ran for about 6 to 12 cycles. TCRdb re-called the 5' RACE reads with MiXCR, one entry per CDR3 protein. The table includes over a million distinct CDR3 sequences, 40% to 50% detected once. Study conclusions and caveats: Higher diversity and more naive CD4+ cells were features of long-lived donors, compared to aged donors. In these data, TCR beta diversity tracked strongly with naive T cell percentage.

This sequence was found in a woman in her sixties in good health. Sequenced sample: blood. The J gene is TRBJ2-7, the V gene TRBV15, with D hard to call. CDR3 sequence reads: CATSQLAASSYEQYF. The CDR3 DNA sequence: TGTGCCACCAGTCAGTTGGCGGCCAGCTCCTACGAGCAGTACTTC.